The rows below give T cell receptor beta chains drawn from one sample of a study of CD8 T cells in Susac syndrome. In TCRdb, the immunoSEQ multiplex PCR reads were re-called with MiXCR into one record per CDR3 protein. The sample gives about 110,000 distinct CDR3 sequences, around 97% of which show up once; 0.09% to 0.1% is in the top ten. Sequencing was carried out using CD4+ T cells from PBMCs. These receptors came from a human donor in good health. Both conserved end residues are part of each CDR3. D genes are given only for firm matches. Expanded clones get a size class; other rows say once, few or many, or leave the size out.

J gene: TRBJ2-7
V gene: TRBV3-1
D gene: NA
clone size: NA
CDR3 protein: CASSHPGSTYEQYF
CDR3 DNA: TGTGCCAGCAGCCACCCGGGATCCACATACGAGCAGTACTTC

J gene: TRBJ1-2
V gene: TRBV29-1
D gene: NA
clone size: NA
CDR3 protein: CSVEVPRGQNGGYTF
CDR3 DNA: TGCAGCGTTGAAGTTCCCCGGGGGCAAAACGGTGGCTACACCTTC

J gene: TRBJ2-7
V gene: TRBV7-9
D gene: TRBD1
clone size: NA
CDR3 protein: CASSRDSFYEQYF
CDR3 DNA: TGTGCCAGCAGCCGGGACAGTTTCTACGAGCAGTACTTC

J gene: TRBJ1-1
V gene: TRBV30
D gene: TRBD1
clone size: NA
CDR3 protein: CAWGQGTTEAFF
CDR3 DNA: TGTGCCTGGGGACAGGGTACAACTGAAGCTTTCTTT

J gene: TRBJ2-5
V gene: TRBV3-1
D gene: NA
clone size: NA
CDR3 protein: CASSQARTSGGETQYF
CDR3 DNA: TGTGCCAGCAGCCAAGCCCGGACCAGCGGTGGGGAGACCCAGTACTTC

J gene: TRBJ2-1
V gene: TRBV20-1
D gene: NA
clone size: NA
CDR3 protein: CGGTLRYSEQFF
CDR3 DNA: TGCGGGGGAACTTTAAGGTACAGTGAGCAGTTCTTC

J gene: TRBJ1-5
V gene: TRBV20-1
D gene: TRBD1
clone size: NA
CDR3 protein: CSARDWGQGAQPQHF
CDR3 DNA: TGCAGTGCTAGAGATTGGGGACAGGGGGCTCAGCCCCAGCATTTT

J gene: TRBJ2-3
V gene: TRBV7-9
D gene: NA
clone size: NA
CDR3 protein: CASSSTTDTQYF
CDR3 DNA: TGTGCCAGCAGCTCCACCACAGATACGCAGTATTTT

J gene: TRBJ1-2
V gene: TRBV7-2
D gene: TRBD1
clone size: NA
CDR3 protein: CASSPVQGARNGYTF
CDR3 DNA: TGTGCCAGCAGCCCCGTACAGGGGGCGCGGAATGGCTACACCTTC

J gene: TRBJ2-5
V gene: TRBV5-4
D gene: NA
clone size: NA
CDR3 protein: CASSLGLDGETQYF
CDR3 DNA: TGTGCCAGCAGCTTGGGACTAGACGGAGAGACCCAGTACTTC

J gene: TRBJ2-7
V gene: TRBV6-5
D gene: NA
clone size: NA
CDR3 protein: CASSKSRSYEQYF
CDR3 DNA: TGTGCCAGCAGTAAAAGCCGCTCCTACGAGCAGTACTTC

J gene: TRBJ2-7
V gene: TRBV6-6
D gene: NA
clone size: NA
CDR3 protein: CASSYSRGSEQYF
CDR3 DNA: TGTGCCAGCAGTTACTCGAGGGGCAGCGAGCAGTACTTC

J gene: TRBJ2-1
V gene: TRBV20-1
D gene: TRBD2
clone size: once
CDR3 protein: CSAFPLWRGEYNEQFF
CDR3 DNA: TGCAGTGCTTTCCCGCTTTGGCGGGGGGAATACAATGAGCAGTTCTTC